This T cell receptor (beta chain) was documented in a study of T cells expressing NK-cell markers. In germline, CDR1 is DFQATT, CDR2 SNEGSKA (reference sequence). The CDR3 is 14 residues long. TCRdb re-called the 5' RACE reads; every CDR3 protein appears as one record, without DNA. The sample totals approximately 110,000 distinct CDR3 sequences; its top ten clones hold approximately 17%. The clonotype comes from a woman between 18 and 69 years old in good health. Sequenced material: blood T cells: a sorted CD56 or NKG2C T cell subset, CD4+ or CD8+ T cells, or bulk PBMC T cells (not recorded which). V and J are TRBV20-1 and TRBJ1-2; as DNA is missing, the TRBD1 call by TCRdb cannot be tested. The CDR3 reads CSAILAGGGSGYTF.